This T cell receptor beta chain was sequenced for a study of blood T cell repertoires in COVID-19. Sequenced by immunoSEQ multiplex PCR; TCRdb stores in-frame clones only, minus some. The data hold around 240,000 clones, with 80% to 90% observed a single time. This CDR3 is built from 13 residues. Germline-derived CDR1 and CDR2 are SGHTA and FQGNSA. The germline V and J ends were trimmed by 6 bases and 6 bases, with 12 bases remaining between them. The receptor comes from a woman aged 45-59 years who had recovered from COVID-19. Sequencing used PBMCs or T cells enriched from blood (not recorded which). The V gene is TRBV7-2, the J gene TRBJ2-1, with a weak D call TRBD2 (5 bases). CDR3 bases: TGTGCCAGCAGATCCGCGGGCGGCAATGAGCAGTTCTTC. Protein sequence: CASRSAGGNEQFF.